This T cell receptor (beta chain) is drawn from a study of vaccination effects on CD4 cells after COVID-19. This CDR3 region has 14 residues. V trimming: 7 bases; J trimming: 5 bases; junction bases outside the gene matches: 5. Germline CDR1 reads KGHDR; CDR2 reads SFDVKD. Viral peptide pools were used in the ViraFEST assay to expand antigen-specific CD4+ T cells, and sequencing came afterward. Scientists isolated CD4+ T cells after a roughly nine-day culture period ended. No vaccinee had earlier SARS-CoV-2 infection, and nucleocapsid antibodies were negative. At days 3 and 7, half of the medium was exchanged for IL-2 medium. This clone has a handful of counts. Antigen specificity is unknown. Sequencing used immunoSEQ multiplex PCR; TCRdb keeps in-frame clones, though not all of them. This sample has tens of thousands of clones; 65% to 75% occur once, and the top ten carry around 2.9%.

This receptor was obtained from a human donor who received a COVID-19 vaccine. The rearrangement uses TRBV24-1 and TRBJ1-4; 8 nucleotides match TRBD1. The sequenced sample was CD4+ T cells from PBMCs cultured with HCoV-NL63 spike peptides, obtained before COVID-19 vaccination. Here the CDR3 DNA reads TGTGCCACCAGCCAGGGGGCCGCGAATGAAAAACTGTTTTTT. Translated: CATSQGAANEKLFF.